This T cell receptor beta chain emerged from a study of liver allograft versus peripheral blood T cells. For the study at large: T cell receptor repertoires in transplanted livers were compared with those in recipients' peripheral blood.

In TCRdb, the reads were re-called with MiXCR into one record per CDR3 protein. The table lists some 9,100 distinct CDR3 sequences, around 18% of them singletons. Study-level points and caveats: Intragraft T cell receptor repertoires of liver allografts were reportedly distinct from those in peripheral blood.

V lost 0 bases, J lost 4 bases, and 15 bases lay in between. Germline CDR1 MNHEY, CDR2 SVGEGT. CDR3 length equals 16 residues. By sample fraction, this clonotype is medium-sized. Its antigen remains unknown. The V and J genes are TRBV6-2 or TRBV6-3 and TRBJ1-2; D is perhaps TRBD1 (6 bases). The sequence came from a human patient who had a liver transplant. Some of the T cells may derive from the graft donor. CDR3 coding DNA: TGTGCCAGCAGTTACTCCTCGACAGGATCGTCCTATGGCTACACCTTC. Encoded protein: CASSYSSTGSSYGYTF.